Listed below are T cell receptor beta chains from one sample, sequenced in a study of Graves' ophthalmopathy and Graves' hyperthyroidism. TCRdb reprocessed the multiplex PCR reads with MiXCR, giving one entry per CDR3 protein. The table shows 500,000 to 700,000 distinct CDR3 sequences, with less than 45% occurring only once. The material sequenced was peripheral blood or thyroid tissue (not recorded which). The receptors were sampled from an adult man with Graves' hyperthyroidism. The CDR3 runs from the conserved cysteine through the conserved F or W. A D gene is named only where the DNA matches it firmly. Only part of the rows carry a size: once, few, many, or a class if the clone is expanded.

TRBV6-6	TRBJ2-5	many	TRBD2	CASRGGQETQYF	TGTGCCAGCAGGGGGGGGCAAGAGACCCAGTACTTC
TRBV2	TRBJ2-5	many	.	CASSEEDTETKETQYF	TGTGCCAGCAGTGAAGAAGATACGGAGACAAAAGAGACCCAGTACTTC
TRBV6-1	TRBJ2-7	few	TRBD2	CASTSSGDFYEQYF	TGTGCCAGCACCAGTAGCGGGGACTTCTACGAGCAGTACTTC
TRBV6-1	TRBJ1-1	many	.	CASTDLGLSNTEAFF	TGTGCCAGCACCGATCTGGGGTTATCGAACACTGAAGCTTTCTTT
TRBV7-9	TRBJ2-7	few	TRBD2	CASSLILGLAGRSYEQYF	TGTGCCAGCAGCTTAATTTTAGGACTAGCGGGAAGGTCCTACGAGCAGTACTTC
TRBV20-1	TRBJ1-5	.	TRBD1	CSLGTGTAQPQHF	TGCAGTTTGGGGACAGGGACAGCTCAGCCCCAGCATTTT
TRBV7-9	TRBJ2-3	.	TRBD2	CASSLARVLRGASLSTDTQYF	TGTGCCAGCAGCTTAGCGCGGGTCCTGCGGGGGGCGTCGCTTAGCACAGATACGCAGTATTTT
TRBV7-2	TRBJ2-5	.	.	CASSSTGFRETQYF	TGTGCCAGCAGCTCCACCGGGTTCCGAGAGACCCAGTACTTC
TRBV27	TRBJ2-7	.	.	CASSSLPDVYEQYF	TGTGCCAGCAGTTCCCTCCCAGATGTGTACGAGCAGTACTTC
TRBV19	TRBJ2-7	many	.	CATSPAGVAGGEQYF	TGTGCCACCTCCCCGGCCGGGGTCGCAGGTGGGGAGCAGTACTTC